This T cell receptor (beta chain) was observed in a study of early T cells in non-severe SARS-CoV-2 infection. About the research overall: Sequencing was performed on bulk RNA from unsorted whole blood, leaving chains unpaired.

Individual cDNA molecules were tagged with unique molecular identifiers, the study reported. MiXCR was run by TCRdb on the 5' RACE reads, yielding one entry per CDR3 protein. The profile shows 79,000 or so distinct CDR3 sequences, 10% to 15% of them singletons. Overall study results and limits: In VDJdb matching, anti-spike CD8 responses were favored while private and CD4 specificities went missing.

CDR1 and CDR2 from the germline V gene are MNHEY and SVGEGT. The CDR3 length is 13 residues. V dropped 8 bases and J dropped 3 bases, with 13 bases sitting between them. This clonotype was picked up many times. What it binds is not known. Sequencing was performed on whole blood. The receptor's source is an adult who was a healthcare worker with PCR-confirmed SARS-CoV-2 infection or an uninfected control (not recorded which). The chain recombines TRBV6-2 or TRBV6-3 with TRBJ1-1; D may be TRBD1 (5 bases). The CDR3 region has the DNA TGTGCCAGCGGAAATTTCAGGGACACTGAAGCTTTCTTT. Its protein is CASGNFRDTEAFF.